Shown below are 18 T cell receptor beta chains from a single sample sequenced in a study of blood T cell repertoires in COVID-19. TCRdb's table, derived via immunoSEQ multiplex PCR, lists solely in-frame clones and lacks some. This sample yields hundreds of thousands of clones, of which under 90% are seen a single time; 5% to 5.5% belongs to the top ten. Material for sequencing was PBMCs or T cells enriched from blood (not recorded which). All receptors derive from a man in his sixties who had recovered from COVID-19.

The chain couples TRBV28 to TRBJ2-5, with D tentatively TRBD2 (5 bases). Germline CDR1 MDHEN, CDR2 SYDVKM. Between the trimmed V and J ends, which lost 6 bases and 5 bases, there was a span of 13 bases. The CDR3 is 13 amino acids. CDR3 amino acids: CASSRPRRETQYF. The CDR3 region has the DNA TGTGCCAGCAGCAGGCCGAGGAGGGAGACCCAGTACTTC.

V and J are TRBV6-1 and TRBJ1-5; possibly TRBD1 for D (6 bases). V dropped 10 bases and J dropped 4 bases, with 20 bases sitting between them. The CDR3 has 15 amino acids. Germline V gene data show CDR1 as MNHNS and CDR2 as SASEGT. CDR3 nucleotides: TGTGCCACCTGTGAATCCGGGACACCAAATCAGCCCCAGCATTTT. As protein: CATCESGTPNQPQHF.

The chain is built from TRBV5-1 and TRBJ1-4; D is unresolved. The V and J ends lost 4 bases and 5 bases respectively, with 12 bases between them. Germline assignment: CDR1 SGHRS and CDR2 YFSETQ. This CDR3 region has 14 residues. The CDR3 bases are TGCGCCAGCAGCCAGTCAAACCCCAATGAAAAACTGTTTTTT. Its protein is CASSQSNPNEKLFF.

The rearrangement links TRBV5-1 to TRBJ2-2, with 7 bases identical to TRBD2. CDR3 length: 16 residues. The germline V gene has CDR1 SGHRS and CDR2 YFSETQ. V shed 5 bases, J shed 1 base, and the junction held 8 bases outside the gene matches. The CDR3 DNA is TGCGCCAGCAGATCTCTAGCGGACTTGAACACCGGGGAGCTGTTTTTT. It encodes CASRSLADLNTGELFF.

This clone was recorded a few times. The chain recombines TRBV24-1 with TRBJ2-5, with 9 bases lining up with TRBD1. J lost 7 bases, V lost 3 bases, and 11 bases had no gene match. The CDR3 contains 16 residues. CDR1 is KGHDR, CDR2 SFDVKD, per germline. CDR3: CATSDPTGTGFGTQYF. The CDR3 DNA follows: TGTGCCACCAGTGATCCGACCGGGACAGGGTTCGGGACCCAGTACTTC.

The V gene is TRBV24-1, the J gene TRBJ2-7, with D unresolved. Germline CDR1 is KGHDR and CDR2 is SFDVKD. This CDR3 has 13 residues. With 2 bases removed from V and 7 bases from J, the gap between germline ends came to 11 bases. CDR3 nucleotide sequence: TGTGCCACCAGTGATTCAGGCCCGGAAGAGCAGTACTTC. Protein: CATSDSGPEEQYF.

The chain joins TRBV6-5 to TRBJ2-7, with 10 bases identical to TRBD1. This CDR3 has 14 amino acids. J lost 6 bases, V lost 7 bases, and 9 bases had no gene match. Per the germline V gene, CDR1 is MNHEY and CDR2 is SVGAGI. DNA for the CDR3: TGTGCCAGCAACCCCGGGACAGGGGTTGGCGAGCAGTACTTC. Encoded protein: CASNPGTGVGEQYF.

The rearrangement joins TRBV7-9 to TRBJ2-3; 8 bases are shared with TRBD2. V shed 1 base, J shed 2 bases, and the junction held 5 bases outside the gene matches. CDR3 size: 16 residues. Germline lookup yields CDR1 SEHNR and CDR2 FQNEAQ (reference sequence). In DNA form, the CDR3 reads TGTGCCAGCAGCTTAGGCCGGGAGGGAGCCACAGATACGCAGTATTTT. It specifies CASSLGREGATDTQYF.

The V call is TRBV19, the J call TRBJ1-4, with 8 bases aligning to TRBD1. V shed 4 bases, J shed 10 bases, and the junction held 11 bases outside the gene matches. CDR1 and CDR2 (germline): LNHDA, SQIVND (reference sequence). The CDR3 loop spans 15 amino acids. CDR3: CASSRSGTGDVKLFF. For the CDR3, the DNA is TGTGCCAGTAGTAGATCCGGGACAGGAGATGTAAAACTGTTTTTT.

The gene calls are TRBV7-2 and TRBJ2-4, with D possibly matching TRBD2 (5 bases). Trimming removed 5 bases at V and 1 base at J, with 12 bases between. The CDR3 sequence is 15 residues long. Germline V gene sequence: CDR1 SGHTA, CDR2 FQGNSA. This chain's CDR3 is CASSLLGGAKNIQYF. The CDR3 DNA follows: TGTGCCAGCAGCCTCCTGGGCGGGGCCAAAAACATTCAGTACTTC.

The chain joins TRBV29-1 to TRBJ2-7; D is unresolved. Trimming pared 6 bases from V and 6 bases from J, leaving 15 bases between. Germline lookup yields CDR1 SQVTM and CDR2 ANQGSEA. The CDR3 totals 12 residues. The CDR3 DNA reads TGCAGCGTCCTAACGATGATCGGCGAGCAGTACTTC. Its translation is CSVLTMIGEQYF.

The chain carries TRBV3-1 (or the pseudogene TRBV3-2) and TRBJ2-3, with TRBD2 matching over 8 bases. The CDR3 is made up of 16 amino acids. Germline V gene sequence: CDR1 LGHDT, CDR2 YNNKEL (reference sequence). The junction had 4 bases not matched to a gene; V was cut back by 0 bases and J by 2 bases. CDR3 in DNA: TGTGCCAGCAGCCAAGATACTAGCGGAGACACAGATACGCAGTATTTT. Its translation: CASSQDTSGDTDTQYF.

CDR3 bases: TGTGCCAGCAGTTACTCGCAGGGCAGATCCTACGAGCAGTACTTC. Translated: CASSYSQGRSYEQYF. The V call is TRBV6-6, the J call TRBJ2-7, with D tentatively TRBD1 (5 bases). Germline V gene data show CDR1 as MNHNY and CDR2 as SVGAGI (reference sequence). The ends were cut back, 0 bases at V and 1 base at J, with 10 bases in the middle. The CDR3 runs 15 residues.

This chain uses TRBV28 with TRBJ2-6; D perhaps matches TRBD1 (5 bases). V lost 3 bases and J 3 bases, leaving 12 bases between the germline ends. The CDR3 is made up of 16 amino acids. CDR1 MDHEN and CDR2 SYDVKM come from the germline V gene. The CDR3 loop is CASSLSATGGANVLTF. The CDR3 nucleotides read TGTGCCAGCAGTTTGTCCGCTACAGGTGGGGCCAACGTCCTGACTTTC.

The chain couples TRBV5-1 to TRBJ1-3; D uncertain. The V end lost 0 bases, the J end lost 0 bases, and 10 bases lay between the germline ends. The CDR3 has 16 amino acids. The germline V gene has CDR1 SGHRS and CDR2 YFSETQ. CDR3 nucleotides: TGCGCCAGCAGCTTGGCCCAACTTAGCTCTGGAAACACCATATATTTT. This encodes CASSLAQLSSGNTIYF.

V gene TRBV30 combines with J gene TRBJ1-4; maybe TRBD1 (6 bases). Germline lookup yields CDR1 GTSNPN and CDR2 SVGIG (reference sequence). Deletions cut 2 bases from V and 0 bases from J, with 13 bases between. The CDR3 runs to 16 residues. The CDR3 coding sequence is TGTGCCTGGAGTATCCCGACAGGCCCAACTAATGAAAAACTGTTTTTT. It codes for CAWSIPTGPTNEKLFF.

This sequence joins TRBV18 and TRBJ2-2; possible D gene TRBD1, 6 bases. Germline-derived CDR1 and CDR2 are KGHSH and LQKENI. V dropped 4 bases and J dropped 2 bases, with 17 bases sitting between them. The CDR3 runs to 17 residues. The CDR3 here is CASSRDPGALNTGELFF. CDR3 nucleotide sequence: TGTGCCAGCTCACGCGACCCAGGGGCCCTAAACACCGGGGAGCTGTTTTTT.

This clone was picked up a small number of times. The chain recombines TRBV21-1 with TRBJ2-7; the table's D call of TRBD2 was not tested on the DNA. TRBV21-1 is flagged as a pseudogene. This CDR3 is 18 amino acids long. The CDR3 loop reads CASSKAPPRLAGVYEQYF. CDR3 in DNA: TGTGCCAGCAGCAAAGCGCCCCCTAGACTAGCGGGAGTATACGAGCAGTACTTC.